One and the same sample provided the 25 T cell receptor beta chains below, sequenced in a study of shared clonotypes between healthy human individuals. Only in-frame clones appear in the TCRdb table, and some are missing; sequencing was by immunoSEQ multiplex PCR. The repertoire includes more than 2 million clones, 95% of them detected once, and more than 0.1% sits in the top ten. The sequencing sample was made of naive CD4+ T cells sorted from blood. Subset reported: CD45RA+ positively selected. The receptor source for this set is a man aged 18 to 30 in good health.

The chain links TRBV5-6 to TRBJ1-5; D might be TRBD1 (5 bases). The V end was cut by 0 bases, the J end by 3 bases, with 10 bases between. This CDR3 has 15 residues. Germline-derived CDR1 and CDR2 are SGHDT and YYEEEE. The CDR3 sequence: CASSLASGPNQPQHF. The CDR3 DNA follows: TGTGCCAGCAGCTTGGCCTCGGGGCCCAATCAGCCCCAGCATTTT.

This clone was recorded only once. This chain links TRBV18 with TRBJ2-7, with D perhaps TRBD1 or TRBD2 (5 bases each). The CDR3 loop spans 12 amino acids. Germline lookup yields CDR1 KGHSH and CDR2 LQKENI. V lost 4 bases, J lost 3 bases, and 7 bases lay in between. The CDR3 nucleotides are TGTGCCAGCTCACGGGACCTCTACGAGCAGTACTTC. Residues: CASSRDLYEQYF.

J is TRBJ2-5 and V is TRBV7-9; the D gene is possibly TRBD2 (5 bases). Germline CDR1 SEHNR, CDR2 FQNEAQ (reference sequence). This CDR3 is built from 13 residues. V was trimmed by 1 base and J by 5 bases, leaving 8 bases between them. The CDR3, as DNA: TGTGCCAGCAGCTTAGACGCGGGCGAGACCCAGTACTTC. Residues: CASSLDAGETQYF.

This clone was recorded once. This chain joins TRBV10-3 and TRBJ2-7, with 9 bases that match TRBD1. CDR3 length: 15 residues. Germline V lookup: CDR1 ENHRY, CDR2 SYGVKD. The V and J ends lost 4 bases and 5 bases, in that order; junction bases with no gene match: 9. For the CDR3, the DNA is TGTGCCATCAGTGGGTCCGGACAGGGGATTGACGAGCAGTACTTC. It translates to CAISGSGQGIDEQYF.

Of note for this clone: The sample has other DNA sequences that encode this CDR3 too. The V call is TRBV6-5, the J call TRBJ2-7; TRBD2 matches 7 bases. The CDR3 spans 15 residues. V was pared by 0 bases and J by 3 bases, with 5 bases of the junction left unmatched. Germline values: CDR1 MNHEY, CDR2 SVGAGI. CDR3 sequence reads: CASSYSITGGYEQYF. CDR3 DNA: TGTGCCAGCAGTTACTCGATTACGGGAGGCTACGAGCAGTACTTC.

The rearrangement uses TRBV25-1 and TRBJ2-2, with 8 bases fitting TRBD1. The germline gives CDR1 MGHDK, CDR2 SYGVNS. With 2 bases clipped from V and 5 bases from J, the junction kept 1 base outside the gene matches. The CDR3 spans 14 residues. DNA of the CDR3: TGTGCCAGCAGTGAACAGGGGGCAACCGGGGAGCTGTTTTTT. Its protein product is CASSEQGATGELFF.

V and J are TRBV7-6 and TRBJ2-7, with 10 positions matching TRBD2. Looked up from germline, CDR1 is SGHVS and CDR2 is FNYEAQ. The CDR3 is made up of 16 amino acids. V trimming: 4 bases; J trimming: 1 base; junction bases outside the gene matches: 7. Written as DNA, the CDR3 is TGTGCCAGCAGCTCCCATCTAGCGGGAGAATCCTACGAGCAGTACTTC. This translates into CASSSHLAGESYEQYF.

The chain carries TRBV6-5 and TRBJ1-6, with D tentatively TRBD1 (5 bases). The CDR3 sequence is 14 residues long. Germline V gene data show CDR1 as MNHEY and CDR2 as SVGAGI. Trimming took off 6 bases at V and 6 bases at J, with 12 bases between the two ends. CDR3: CASRLRDFNSPLHF. In nucleotides, the CDR3 is TGTGCCAGCAGGCTCAGGGACTTTAATTCACCCCTCCACTTT.

V and J are TRBV6-5 and TRBJ1-2; D is perhaps TRBD1 (6 bases). The germline V gene has CDR1 MNHEY and CDR2 SVGAGI. This CDR3 contains 13 residues. The V end lost 5 bases, the J end lost 11 bases, and 18 bases lay between the germline ends. CDR3 bases: TGTGCCAGCAGTCCAACAGGGCCCCCGTTGTACACCTTC. Residues: CASSPTGPPLYTF.

The CDR3 nucleotides are TGTGCCAGCAATTCCGGGGTCTACCTTCGGGAAGCTTTCTTT. Translating gives CASNSGVYLREAFF. The chain links TRBV6-5 to TRBJ1-1, with D unresolved. The CDR3 length is 14 residues. Trimming took off 7 bases at V and 8 bases at J, with 20 bases between the two ends. Germline loops: CDR1 MNHEY, CDR2 SVGAGI.

This chain uses TRBV19 with TRBJ2-2; 9 bases fit TRBD1. The J segment lost 7 bases and the V segment lost 9 bases, leaving 15 bases of the junction unmatched. The germline gives CDR1 LNHDA, CDR2 SQIVND (reference sequence). The length of the CDR3 is 16 residues. In DNA form, the CDR3 reads TGTGCCAGCGATTCCGCCGGGACAGGGAAAATCGGGGAGCTGTTTTTT. Protein product: CASDSAGTGKIGELFF.

A word on this clone: Other DNA sequences in this sample translate to the same CDR3. The J gene is TRBJ2-1, the V gene TRBV9, with 11 positions matching TRBD2. The J segment lost 4 bases and the V segment lost 4 bases, leaving 4 bases of the junction unmatched. There are 15 residues in the CDR3. The V gene's germline CDR1 is SGDLS and CDR2 YYNGEE. The CDR3 DNA is TGTGCCAGCAGCCCGAGACTAGCGGGGTACAATGAGCAGTTCTTC. Translated: CASSPRLAGYNEQFF.

This chain connects TRBV6-4 to TRBJ2-6, with D possibly matching TRBD2 (5 bases). The V gene's germline CDR1 is MRHNA and CDR2 SNTAGT. CDR3 size: 18 residues. V shed 5 bases and J shed 1 base, with 18 bases lying between them. In DNA form, the CDR3 reads TGTGCCAGCAGTTGTTCAGGAGGCGGTGATTCTGGGGCCAACGTCCTGACTTTC. This translates into CASSCSGGGDSGANVLTF.

The chain links TRBV7-2 to TRBJ1-6; D possibly corresponds to TRBD1 (5 bases). Trimming removed 1 base from V and 10 bases from J, with 11 bases in between. The CDR3 consists of 14 residues. Germline values: CDR1 SGHTA, CDR2 FQGNSA. The DNA of the CDR3 is TGTGCCAGCAGCTTAGGACAGTACTACTCACCCCTCCACTTT. Protein sequence: CASSLGQYYSPLHF.

This rearrangement joins TRBV5-1 to TRBJ1-2; no definite D call. V lost 4 bases to trimming and J lost 7 bases, with 20 bases between them. The germline V gene encodes CDR1 SGHRS and CDR2 YFSETQ. CDR3 length equals 15 residues. The CDR3 nucleotides read TGCGCCAGCAGCCCGATGGACGGACCCTCGGGTGGCTACACCTTC. It is translated as CASSPMDGPSGGYTF. The full variable domain, in which reference TRBV5-1 and TRBJ1-2 provide the parts outside the CDR3, is KAGVTQTPRYLIKTRGQQVTLSCSPISGHRSVSWYQQTPGQGLQFLFEYFSETQRNKGNFPGRFSGRQFSNSRSEMNVSTLELGDSALYLCASSPMDGPSGGYTFGSGTRLTVV.

V usage is TRBV12-5 and J usage is TRBJ2-2, with D possibly being TRBD2 (5 bases). The length of the CDR3 is 14 residues. V was shortened by 4 bases and J by 6 bases, with 12 bases between the two germline ends. Germline CDR1 LGHNT, CDR2 FRNRAP. CDR3 in amino acids: CASGSDTSPGELFF. In DNA form, the CDR3 reads TGTGCTAGTGGTTCAGACACTAGTCCCGGGGAGCTGTTTTTT.

This sequence joins TRBV19 and TRBJ1-6, with a possible D match to TRBD1 (5 bases). Germline CDR1 LNHDA, CDR2 SQIVND (reference sequence). V was shortened by 7 bases and J by 7 bases, with 14 bases between the two germline ends. The CDR3 spans 14 residues. The CDR3 nucleotides are TGTGCCAGTAAATTAGGGGACGTAAATTCACCCCTCCACTTT. The encoded protein is CASKLGDVNSPLHF.

To note about this clone: The same CDR3 is also encoded by other DNA sequences in this sample. The rearrangement joins TRBV14 to TRBJ2-2; D gene ambiguous. Trimming took off 3 bases at V and 6 bases at J, with 5 bases between the two ends. This CDR3 contains 12 residues. CDR1 is SGHDN and CDR2 is FVKESK in the germline V gene. In DNA, the CDR3 is TGTGCCAGCAGCCAGGTATCCGGGGAGCTGTTTTTT. Translation gives CASSQVSGELFF.

This sequence joins TRBV7-8 and TRBJ1-6; D is unclear. Trimming cost V 1 base and J 0 bases, with 10 bases left between them. Germline-derived CDR1 and CDR2 are SGHVS and FQNEAQ. This CDR3 has 17 amino acids. The CDR3 DNA follows: TGTGCCAGCAGCTTAGGGGGTTATAGCTCCTATAATTCACCCCTCCACTTT. It specifies CASSLGGYSSYNSPLHF.

This clone appeared a single time. The chain links TRBV4-1 to TRBJ2-3, with TRBD2 matching over 13 bases. The CDR3 is 17 amino acids. Germline V gene data show CDR1 as MGHRA and CDR2 as YSYEKL. With V trimmed by 4 bases and J by 4 bases, 8 bases remained unmatched. CDR3 sequence reads: CASSPRLLAGGADTQYF. The DNA for the CDR3 is TGCGCCAGCAGCCCCCGCCTACTAGCGGGGGGGGCAGATACGCAGTATTTT.

The chain couples TRBV7-2 to TRBJ2-1; D unclear. Looked up from germline, CDR1 is SGHTA and CDR2 is FQGNSA. The CDR3 contains 11 residues. V lost 7 bases to trimming and J lost 9 bases, with 10 bases between them. CDR3 bases: TGTGCCAGCACCCCTTCGTTTGAGCAGTTCTTC. Translating it yields CASTPSFEQFF.

The chain joins TRBV10-1 to TRBJ2-3, with D perhaps matching TRBD1 (6 bases). The CDR3 has 17 amino acids. CDR1 WNHNN and CDR2 SYGVQD come from the germline V gene (reference sequence). Trimming cost V 5 bases and J 2 bases, with 20 bases left between them. CDR3 DNA sequence: TGCGCCAGCAGTCGCTCGGGGACATCCGACCCCACAGATACGCAGTATTTT. This gives the protein CASSRSGTSDPTDTQYF.

Turning to this clone: Other DNA sequences in the sample encode the same CDR3. This chain uses TRBV6-6 with TRBJ2-7, with TRBD1 matching over 8 bases. This CDR3 is built from 14 residues. Trimming removed 5 bases from V and 2 bases from J; junction bases left unmatched: 5. The germline gives CDR1 MNHNY, CDR2 SVGAGI (reference sequence). The CDR3 sequence is CASSLGQGAYEQYF. CDR3 coding DNA: TGTGCCAGCAGTCTCGGACAGGGTGCCTACGAGCAGTACTTC.

The rearrangement uses TRBV7-2 and TRBJ2-7, with 7 nucleotides matching TRBD1. The CDR3 sequence is 12 residues long. Per germline, CDR1 SGHTA and CDR2 FQGNSA. With 5 bases clipped from V and 6 bases from J, the junction kept 4 bases outside the gene matches. CDR3 nucleotide sequence: TGTGCCAGCAGCCCAGGGGGAAGCGAGCAGTACTTC. Encoded protein: CASSPGGSEQYF.

The CDR3 here is CAWSVRGFGEKLFF. The CDR3 DNA sequence: TGTGCCTGGAGTGTTCGGGGGTTCGGTGAAAAACTGTTTTTT. The chain carries TRBV30 and TRBJ1-4; D is perhaps TRBD1 (5 bases). Looked up from germline, CDR1 is GTSNPN and CDR2 is SVGIG (reference sequence). Trimming left V 0 bases short and J 7 bases short, with 12 bases between. CDR3 length: 14 amino acids.